These T cell receptor beta chains were read from a single sample in a study of memory CD4+ T cells and cytomegalovirus serostatus. Sequenced by immunoSEQ multiplex PCR; TCRdb stores in-frame clones only, minus some. The table lists roughly 64,000 clones, roughly 80% of them singletons, with roughly 1% in the top ten. Sample: memory CD4+ T cells from blood. The receptors stem from an adult in good health and CMV-seronegative. Both conserved end residues are part of each CDR3.

V gene	J gene	CDR3 protein
TRBV7-3	TRBJ1-1	CASSNGVIEAFF
TRBV10-3	TRBJ2-7	CAIRGQGLDEQYF
TRBV6-1	TRBJ2-3	CASSKGAEAGGRYGTDTQYF
TRBV7-8	TRBJ1-5	CASSSRQGAQPQHF
TRBV7-2	TRBJ1-3	CASSLGRGHSGNTIYF
TRBV11-2	TRBJ1-6	CASSLRQAPGSPLHF
TRBV7-8	TRBJ2-7	CASSSMGQGSYEQYF
TRBV28	TRBJ2-1	CASSGGLAGGEQLF
TRBV2	TRBJ1-6	CARRGQGNSPLHF
TRBV7-6	TRBJ1-1	CASSLVEGGYTEAFF
TRBV5-1	TRBJ2-3	CASSKATGALDTQYF
TRBV19	TRBJ1-5	CASRTGTGAGQPQHF
TRBV30	TRBJ2-5	CAWNRGGGQETQYF
TRBV12-5	TRBJ2-6	CASGLDLRDRGFLRAGANVLTF
TRBV28	TRBJ1-2	CASSLIAGDYGYTF
TRBV7-3	TRBJ2-1	CASSQLPSGMYNEQFF
TRBV7-2	TRBJ1-1	CASSLDWDSEAFF
TRBV25-1	TRBJ2-5	CASSGGRGRRLETQYF
TRBV7-3	TRBJ2-2	CASSLGRKGELFF
TRBV28	TRBJ1-1	CASSKQGRTEAFF
TRBV20-1	TRBJ2-1	CSASRLNEQFF
TRBV5-1	TRBJ1-4	CASRRLGANEKLFF
TRBV29-1	TRBJ2-6	CSVADRDRVTGANVLTF
TRBV19	TRBJ2-3	CASRRTGYTDTQYF
TRBV30	TRBJ1-4	CAWSSGSEKLFF
TRBV18	TRBJ1-2	CASSQGNYGYTF
TRBV28	TRBJ2-1	CASSWGGSYNEQFF
TRBV13	TRBJ2-3	CASSYRTSGDTDTQYF
TRBV6-1	TRBJ2-7	CASSAEGPSYEQYF
TRBV4-2	TRBJ1-3	CASSQDTGAGNTIYF
TRBV5-1	TRBJ1-1	CASSRRQGQNTEAFF
TRBV7-8	TRBJ2-1	CASSRRGRGAYNEQFF
TRBV5-1	TRBJ2-7	CASSSVAGVTYYEQYF
TRBV18	TRBJ2-6	CASSPAGDSSGANVLTF
TRBV5-8	TRBJ1-3	CASSLPHGRAGNTIYF
TRBV9	TRBJ1-4	CASSPAGIRHEKLFF
TRBV11-2	TRBJ2-7	CASSLRVSYEQYF
TRBV7-8	TRBJ2-3	CASSQGLAEYTDTQYF
TRBV7-2	TRBJ2-5	CASSVTGTSAETQYF
TRBV6-5	TRBJ2-5	CASSYSYQETQYF
TRBV29-1	TRBJ2-1	CSVEDQLAGVENEQFF
TRBV30	TRBJ2-1	CAWSLGSYNEQFF
TRBV6-5	TRBJ1-6	CASSYINSPLHF
TRBV5-1	TRBJ1-5	CASSLGVSDQPQHF
TRBV4-2	TRBJ1-5	CASSQDPQGNQPQHF
TRBV28	TRBJ1-1	CASRGGMNTEAFF
TRBV11-3	TRBJ2-1	CASSLQGAGGSEQFF
TRBV19	TRBJ1-3	CASTMGGVVGWGTIYF
TRBV19	TRBJ1-6	CASSVTGRSPLHF
TRBV11-3	TRBJ2-1	CASSGVGSGEQFF
TRBV7-2	TRBJ1-2	CASSAGGVSKYYGYTF
TRBV6-1	TRBJ2-5	CASSEAGRTTLQETQYF